The 10 T cell receptor beta chains in this list originate from one sample, sequenced in a study of shared clonotypes between healthy human individuals. The method was immunoSEQ multiplex PCR; TCRdb's version includes in-frame clones alone and lacks a portion of them. Here the sample spans about a million clones, about 77% being singletons. Sequencing was carried out using memory CD4+ T cells sorted from blood. The subset: CD45RA-negative fraction. The receptor set was obtained from a man between 18 and 35 years old in good health.

Points on this clone: The sample contains more than one DNA sequence encoding this CDR3. The chain is built from TRBV11-2 and TRBJ2-3; D gene uncertain. Germline assignment: CDR1 SGHAT and CDR2 FQNNGV. The CDR3 spans 11 residues. V lost 5 bases to trimming and J lost 3 bases, with 3 bases between them. CDR3 nucleotide sequence: TGTGCCAGCAGCAGAACAGATACGCAGTATTTT. It is translated as CASSRTDTQYF.

The rearrangement uses TRBV5-8 and TRBJ2-3; the match to TRBD2 covers 12 bases. CDR3 size: 16 residues. Trimming took 3 bases from V and 2 from J; bases not matched to a gene: 4. Germline V CDR1 and CDR2: SGHTS, YDEGEE. CDR3 bases: TGTGCCAGCAGCTATGGACTAGCGGGGATCACAGATACGCAGTATTTT. This encodes CASSYGLAGITDTQYF.

The V and J genes are TRBV4-3 and TRBJ2-1; TRBD2 might be the D (5 bases). V lost 0 bases, J lost 7 bases, and 10 bases lay in between. CDR1 and CDR2 (germline): LGHNA, YSLEER. This CDR3 comprises 14 residues. The CDR3 DNA follows: TGCGCCAGCAGCCAAGAAAGTTCGGGAAATGAGCAGTTCTTC. Encoded protein: CASSQESSGNEQFF.

The chain is built from TRBV7-2 and TRBJ2-2, with TRBD1 matching over 8 bases. V was pared by 5 bases and J by 4 bases, with 9 bases of the junction left unmatched. This CDR3 has 16 residues. From germline, CDR1 is SGHTA and CDR2 FQGNSA. CDR3 DNA: TGTGCCAGCAGCCGTGGACAGGGCCCTACCACCGGGGAGCTGTTTTTT. Amino acids: CASSRGQGPTTGELFF.

CDR3 in amino acids: CASSLGTVSYEQYF. CDR3 coding DNA: TGTGCCAGCAGCTTAGGGACAGTTTCCTACGAGCAGTACTTC. The chain joins TRBV7-8 to TRBJ2-7; a weak D match, TRBD1 (6 bases). Germline lookup yields CDR1 SGHVS and CDR2 FQNEAQ. The CDR3 runs 14 residues. With 1 base removed from V and 1 base from J, the gap between germline ends came to 8 bases.

This chain connects TRBV10-2 to TRBJ1-3; D remains ambiguous. Germline V gene data show CDR1 as WSHSY and CDR2 as SAAADI. This CDR3 is 14 amino acids long. The V and J ends lost 6 bases and 1 base respectively, with 10 bases between them. CDR3 sequence (DNA): TGCGCCAGCAGGGCTGACGGTTCTGGAAACACCATATATTTT. This codes for CASRADGSGNTIYF.

The genes are TRBV7-9 and TRBJ2-2; 8 nucleotides align to TRBD1. Germline V gene data show CDR1 as SEHNR and CDR2 as FQNEAQ (reference sequence). J was trimmed by 0 bases and V by 5 bases; bases with no gene match: 2. This CDR3 contains 15 residues. Written as DNA, the CDR3 is TGTGCCAGCAGCCGACAGGGGCCGAACACCGGGGAGCTGTTTTTT. Translation: CASSRQGPNTGELFF.

This clone was found once. The V call is TRBV6-6, the J call TRBJ1-2; 7 nucleotides line up with TRBD1. This CDR3 comprises 15 residues. V dropped 8 bases and J dropped 3; count of bases not matched to a gene: 12. Germline lookup yields CDR1 MNHNY and CDR2 SVGAGI (reference sequence). CDR3: CASFLGQATHYGYTF. Here the CDR3 DNA reads TGTGCCAGCTTCCTCGGACAGGCAACTCACTATGGCTACACCTTC.

This chain joins TRBV27 and TRBJ2-5; the match to TRBD2 covers 8 bases. Germline CDR1 and CDR2: MNHEY and SMNVEV (reference sequence). This CDR3 region has 17 residues. J lost 4 bases, V lost 2 bases, and 12 bases had no gene match. The CDR3 here is CASSLPTGGRWRETQYF. In DNA form, the CDR3 reads TGTGCCAGCAGTTTACCCACGGGGGGGCGGTGGAGAGAGACCCAGTACTTC.

The chain is built from TRBV6-5 and TRBJ1-2; 9 positions match TRBD1. After removal of 5 bases from V and 6 bases from J, the junction contained 7 bases not matched to a gene. The length of the CDR3 is 14 residues. Germline CDR1 MNHEY, CDR2 SVGAGI. CDR3 DNA: TGTGCCAGCAGTGGACGACAGGGGGTAGATGGCTACACCTTC. Its translation is CASSGRQGVDGYTF.